This paragraph covers one T cell receptor (beta chain) sequence. Its matching antigen is unknown. The record originates from a study of cytomegalovirus exposure and HLA in healthy donors. For the study at large: Across 300 to 400 genotyped donors, 81% landed in the Caucasian-associated ancestry cluster. Points from the study as a whole: Some TCR beta chains (164 of them) were listed as cytomegalovirus-associated. When presence/absence was analysed, sequencing depth was taken to be roughly uniform across donors. Reports indicate that TCR beta sequences accurately predicted the HLA-A and HLA-B alleles of most subjects.

PCR employed 60 Vbeta and 13 Jbeta primers. Profiled with immunoSEQ multiplex PCR; TCRdb holds only in-frame clones, not every one. In the table there are over 100,000 clones, 70% to 85% of which are singletons. The CDR3 runs 18 residues. Germline CDR1 and CDR2: SEHNR and FQNEAQ (reference sequence). V lost 3 bases, J lost 0 bases, and 17 bases lay in between. The chain is built from TRBV7-9 and TRBJ1-4; a possible D gene is TRBD1 (6 bases). The sequence was obtained from a female donor in good health and CMV-seronegative. The sample comprised PBMCs. In nucleotides, the CDR3 is TGTGCCAGCAGCTTGGGGGGGCTCTACTCAGCAACTAATGAAAAACTGTTTTTT. Protein sequence: CASSLGGLYSATNEKLFF.